A single sample is the source of the 17 T cell receptor beta chains below, sequenced in a study of T-cell reconstitution after alpha-beta-depleted transplantation in children. Preparation of the TCRbeta library used unique molecular identifiers. TCRdb reprocessed the PCR reads via MiXCR and lists one record per CDR3 protein. The data contain 250,000 to 400,000 distinct CDR3 sequences, around 25% of them seen just once; the ten biggest clones take up roughly 9.7%. The sample was PBMCs, mostly from graft donor cells, taken 180 days after TCRalphabeta/CD19-depleted stem cell transplant. The receptors were sampled from a male patient younger than 18 who had a stem cell transplant for acute lymphoblastic leukemia, so the T cells may come from the graft donor.

Only a few counts were recorded for this clonotype. The chain combines TRBV5-1 with TRBJ1-5, with D maybe TRBD1 (5 bases). Germline loops: CDR1 SGHRS, CDR2 YFSETQ. This CDR3 spans 14 amino acids. V was cut by 0 bases and J by 5 bases, with 9 bases left in between. The CDR3 coding sequence is TGCGCCAGCAGCTTGGTTGGGGGAGATCAGCCCCAGCATTTT. It is translated as CASSLVGGDQPQHF.

This clonotype showed up just a few times. The chain joins TRBV11-3 to TRBJ2-2; 8 bases are a match to TRBD2. The germline V gene has CDR1 SGHNT and CDR2 YENEEA. V trimming: 10 bases; J trimming: 5 bases; junction bases outside the gene matches: 9. The CDR3 runs to 14 residues. CDR3 bases: TGTGCCACTACCGGGACTAGTGGTACCGGGGAGCTGTTTTTT. Its translation: CATTGTSGTGELFF.

This clonotype was counted between two and nine times. This chain uses TRBV11-3 with TRBJ2-2, with TRBD1 matching 9 bases. The CDR3 is made up of 17 amino acids. Germline V gene lookup returns CDR1 SGHNT and CDR2 YENEEA. Losses at the gene ends were 5 bases for V and 2 bases for J; bases not matched to a gene: 9. The CDR3 loop reads CASSPRGTGINTGELFF. The CDR3 bases are TGTGCCAGCAGCCCTAGAGGGACAGGGATCAACACCGGGGAGCTGTTTTTT. Based on the CDR3 plus reference TRBV11-3 and TRBJ2-2, the full variable domain is EAGVVQSPRYKIIEKKQPVAFWCNPISGHNTLYWYLQNLGQGPELLIRYENEEAVDDSQLPKDRFSAERLKGVDSTLKIQPAELGDSAVYLCASSPRGTGINTGELFFGEGSRLTVL.

The chain employs TRBV3-1 and TRBJ2-7; 9 bases are shared with TRBD2. V was pared by 0 bases and J by 4 bases, with 7 bases of the junction left unmatched. Germline V gene lookup returns CDR1 LGHDT and CDR2 YNNKEL (reference sequence). There are 16 residues in the CDR3. The CDR3 DNA is TGTGCCAGCAGCCAAGAAAGTCCGGGACTAGCTTACGAGCAGTACTTC. Translation gives CASSQESPGLAYEQYF.

V usage is TRBV3-1 and J usage is TRBJ2-1, with 11 bases identical to TRBD1. This CDR3 region has 16 residues. The trim removed 1 base at V and 8 bases at J, leaving 7 bases unmatched. Germline CDR1 and CDR2: LGHDT and YNNKEL (reference sequence). CDR3 region: CASSQAGQGDLDEQFF. CDR3 nucleotides: TGTGCCAGCAGCCAAGCGGGACAGGGGGATCTCGATGAGCAGTTCTTC.

V is TRBV12-3 or TRBV12-4 and J is TRBJ1-6; D unresolved. V was pared by 2 bases and J by 9 bases, with 14 bases between. This CDR3 has 15 residues. The CDR3 bases are TGTGCCAGCAGTTTATCTTCCCTTGGTAGTTCACCCCTCCACTTT. Protein product: CASSLSSLGSSPLHF.

The CDR3 DNA reads TGCAGTGCTAGAGATCGGTTGACGCCCTACGAGCAGTACTTC. Its translation is CSARDRLTPYEQYF. This chain uses TRBV20-1 with TRBJ2-7; D unresolved. The CDR3 contains 14 residues. V gave up 0 bases and J gave up 2 bases, with 11 bases separating them. Germline assignment: CDR1 DFQATT and CDR2 SNEGSKA (reference sequence).

This rearrangement joins TRBV7-2 to TRBJ2-4; 9 bases line up with TRBD1. Germline V gives CDR1 SGHTA, CDR2 FQGNSA. This CDR3 has 16 amino acids. With 5 bases clipped from V and 2 bases from J, the junction kept 7 bases outside the gene matches. The chain's CDR3 is CASSGGQGSTKNIQYF. In DNA form, the CDR3 reads TGTGCCAGCAGCGGAGGACAGGGGTCGACCAAAAACATTCAGTACTTC.

J is TRBJ2-4 and V is TRBV4-1; no definite D call. V lost 1 base to trimming and J lost 0 bases, with 10 bases between them. The CDR3 totals 16 residues. Looked up from germline, CDR1 is MGHRA and CDR2 is YSYEKL. The CDR3 here is CASSQGRPLAKNIQYF. The DNA of the CDR3 is TGCGCCAGCAGCCAAGGACGACCACTAGCCAAAAACATTCAGTACTTC.

This clonotype was seen more than once but under ten times. This chain links TRBV7-9 with TRBJ2-7, with D unclear. Germline V gene sequence: CDR1 SEHNR, CDR2 FQNEAQ (reference sequence). V lost 10 bases to trimming and J lost 4 bases, with 11 bases between them. This CDR3 comprises 11 residues. For the CDR3, the DNA is TGTGCCACCATCAGTGAGTACGAGCAGTACTTC. Encoded protein: CATISEYEQYF. Looking up the rest from reference TRBV7-9 and TRBJ2-7 gives the full variable domain: DTGVSQNPRHKITKRGQNVTFRCDPISEHNRLYWYRQTLGQGPEFLTYFQNEAQLEKSRLLSDRFSAERPKGSFSTLEIQRTEQGDSAMYLCATISEYEQYFGPGTRLTVT.

V usage is TRBV6-5 and J usage is TRBJ1-2; D is ambiguous. Trimming stripped 3 bases from V and 6 bases from J, with 17 bases between. This CDR3 has 15 amino acids. Germline V gene data show CDR1 as MNHEY and CDR2 as SVGAGI. The CDR3 reads CASSYLGLSADGYTF. Written as DNA, the CDR3 is TGTGCCAGCAGTTATTTGGGCCTCAGTGCGGATGGCTACACCTTC.

J is TRBJ2-1 and V is TRBV5-1, with 8 positions matching TRBD1. This CDR3 has 16 amino acids. The germline gives CDR1 SGHRS, CDR2 YFSETQ. V lost 0 bases and J lost 8; bases outside the gene matches: 10. CDR3 amino acids: CASSLAPRQGSDEQFF. CDR3 nucleotides: TGCGCCAGCAGCTTGGCCCCTCGACAGGGGTCGGATGAGCAGTTCTTC.

This clonotype was counted once. This chain connects TRBV28 to TRBJ1-1; D is unresolved. This CDR3 contains 16 residues. Germline values: CDR1 MDHEN, CDR2 SYDVKM. V dropped 4 bases and J dropped 0 bases, with 15 bases sitting between them. The DNA of the CDR3 is TGTGCCAGCAGTTCCTTCCTGCGGCCGCTGAACACTGAAGCTTTCTTT. Its translation is CASSSFLRPLNTEAFF.

This clonotype was counted between two and nine times. The rearrangement uses TRBV7-2 and TRBJ2-2, with 10 bases lining up with TRBD2. CDR3 length: 15 residues. V shed 5 bases, J shed 5 bases, and the junction held 5 bases outside the gene matches. The germline V gene encodes CDR1 SGHTA and CDR2 FQGNSA. CDR3 bases: TGTGCCAGCAGCCCGGGACTAGCGATGACCGGGGAGCTGTTTTTT. It translates to CASSPGLAMTGELFF.

Only a few counts were recorded for this clonotype. The chain recombines TRBV20-1 with TRBJ2-7, with TRBD1 as a possible D gene (5 bases). In germline, CDR1 is DFQATT, CDR2 SNEGSKA (reference sequence). CDR3 length: 13 amino acids. V shed 0 bases and J shed 3 bases, with 9 bases lying between them. The CDR3 DNA reads as TGCAGTGCTAGAGACCCAGGGATCTACGAGCAGTACTTC. This sequence encodes CSARDPGIYEQYF.

The V call is TRBV5-1, the J call TRBJ2-7; a possible D gene is TRBD1 (5 bases). Deletions cut 4 bases from V and 7 bases from J, with 15 bases between. CDR1 and CDR2 from the germline V gene are SGHRS and YFSETQ. The CDR3 extends over 13 amino acids. The CDR3: CASSEDMGQEQYF. DNA of the CDR3: TGCGCCAGCAGCGAGGACATGGGGCAAGAGCAGTACTTC.

The chain links TRBV5-1 to TRBJ2-7, with D perhaps matching TRBD1 (7 bases). Germline CDR1 is SGHRS and CDR2 is YFSETQ. Deletions cut 6 bases from V and 0 bases from J, with 19 bases between. The CDR3 has 16 residues. This chain's CDR3 is CASNIGWRGPSYEQYF. For the CDR3, the DNA is TGCGCCAGCAACATAGGTTGGAGGGGGCCCTCCTACGAGCAGTACTTC.